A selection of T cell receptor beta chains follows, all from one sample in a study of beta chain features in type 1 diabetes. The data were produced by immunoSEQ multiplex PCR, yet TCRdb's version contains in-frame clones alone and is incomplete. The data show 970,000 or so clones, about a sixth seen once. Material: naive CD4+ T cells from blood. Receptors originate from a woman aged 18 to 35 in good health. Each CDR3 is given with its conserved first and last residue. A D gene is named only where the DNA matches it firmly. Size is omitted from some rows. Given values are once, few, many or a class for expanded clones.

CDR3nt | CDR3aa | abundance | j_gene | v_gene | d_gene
TGTGCCAGCAGCTTAACACCGCTAGCGGTAACCTACGAGCAGTACTTC | CASSLTPLAVTYEQYF | . | TRBJ2-7 | TRBV7-9 | TRBD2
TGTGCCAGCAGTAGCCCTCTAGGGGGTGAGACCCAGTACTTC | CASSSPLGGETQYF | few | TRBJ2-5 | TRBV25-1 | .
TGTGCCAGCAGTTACTCACCCGGGGCTTACACCATATATTTT | CASSYSPGAYTIYF | few | TRBJ1-3 | TRBV6-6 | .
TGTGCCAGCAGCGCCACGACAGGCTCCTACGAGCAGTACTTC | CASSATTGSYEQYF | . | TRBJ2-7 | TRBV5-4 | .
TGCAGTGCTAGCGTAGGGCAAGTTGGGGATTTT | CSASVGQVGDF | . | TRBJ2-3 | TRBV20-1 | .
TGTGCCAGCAGCTTTCCTGCGACTCCTGGATACGAGCAGTACTTC | CASSFPATPGYEQYF | . | TRBJ2-7 | TRBV5-6 | .
TGTGCCAGCAGCCAAGATCCGGGGACCTACGAGCAGTACTTC | CASSQDPGTYEQYF | . | TRBJ2-7 | TRBV4-2 | .
TGTGCCAGCAGTTACTCGTCTCTCCTCTCCGCAGATACGCAGTATTTT | CASSYSSLLSADTQYF | . | TRBJ2-3 | TRBV6-5 | .
TGTGCCAGCAGCCAAGTAGGGCAGGGAGGGTACAATGAGCAGTTCTTC | CASSQVGQGGYNEQFF | few | TRBJ2-1 | TRBV4-2 | TRBD2
TGTGCCAGTAGCCGAAGGGACAGTGGGTTCCCTGAAGCTTTCTTT | CASSRRDSGFPEAFF | few | TRBJ1-1 | TRBV19 | TRBD1
TGTGCCAGCAGCTTGGCAACAGATACGCAGTATTTT | CASSLATDTQYF | . | TRBJ2-3 | TRBV5-4 | .
TGTGCCAGCTCACCCGGCACAGGGCCGTACGAGCAGTACTTC | CASSPGTGPYEQYF | . | TRBJ2-7 | TRBV18 | .
TGTGCCAGCAAACCAGACGTGGCAGGGCGGTTGAACACTGAAGCTTTCTTT | CASKPDVAGRLNTEAFF | . | TRBJ1-1 | TRBV19 | .
TGTGCCATCAGTACCGGGACAGGGGTAGTCCAAGAGCAGTACTTC | CAISTGTGVVQEQYF | . | TRBJ2-7 | TRBV10-3 | TRBD1
TGTGCCAGCAGTGAACAGGGGAACACCGGGGAGCTGTTTTTT | CASSEQGNTGELFF | . | TRBJ2-2 | TRBV7-3 | .
TGTGCCAGCTTCGCGCCGTCCCAAGAGACCCAGTACTTC | CASFAPSQETQYF | few | TRBJ2-5 | TRBV6-1 | .
TGTGCCAGCAGCGAACTAGCGGCAAACTCCTACGAGCAGTACTTC | CASSELAANSYEQYF | few | TRBJ2-7 | TRBV7-2 | TRBD2
TGTGCCAGCAGTTTGACTAGCGGGACGACCGGGGAGCTGTTTTTT | CASSLTSGTTGELFF | . | TRBJ2-2 | TRBV2 | TRBD2
TGCAGCGGACTTTCGGATCCGGGACAGAGAGTTGATACGCAGTATTTT | CSGLSDPGQRVDTQYF | few | TRBJ2-3 | TRBV29-1 | TRBD1
TGTGCCATCAGTGGGGGCAGACAGCTTATGAACACTGAAGCTTTCTTT | CAISGGRQLMNTEAFF | few | TRBJ1-1 | TRBV10-3 | .
TGTGCCATCGGGGACAGCTTACTAAACTATGGCTACACCTTC | CAIGDSLLNYGYTF | few | TRBJ1-2 | TRBV10-3 | TRBD1
TGTGCCAGCAGCTCAGGGACAGTCATTACCTACGAGCAGTACTTC | CASSSGTVITYEQYF | few | TRBJ2-7 | TRBV7-9 | TRBD1
TGTGCCAGTAGTGGGATCGGACTCCCCAGCTCCTACGAGCAGTACTTC | CASSGIGLPSSYEQYF | . | TRBJ2-7 | TRBV19 | .
TGTGCCAGCAGCGTAGACGCCGGGACAGCTTCCCAAGAGACCCAGTACTTC | CASSVDAGTASQETQYF | few | TRBJ2-5 | TRBV9 | TRBD1
TGTGCCAGCAGTTACTCGAAGATCCGGAATGAAGCTTTCTTT | CASSYSKIRNEAFF | few | TRBJ1-1 | TRBV6-6 | .
TGTGCCATCAGTGATGGGACACGGCTGTTTTTT | CAISDGTRLFF | . | TRBJ1-4 | TRBV10-3 | .
TGTGCCAGCAGCTTAACGTCCGATCAGCCCCAGCATTTT | CASSLTSDQPQHF | . | TRBJ1-5 | TRBV7-3 | .
TGTGCCAGCAGCCAAACCCGAATAGGCACAGATACGCAGTATTTT | CASSQTRIGTDTQYF | . | TRBJ2-3 | TRBV7-2 | .
TGTGCCAGCAGCGGGCTCGGGAGCACCGGGGAGCTGTTTTTT | CASSGLGSTGELFF | few | TRBJ2-2 | TRBV9 | .
TGCAGTGCTGCAGGACGCCAAGAGCAGTTCTTC | CSAAGRQEQFF | few | TRBJ2-1 | TRBV20-1 | .
TGTGCCAGCAGCCAAACCAATCAAGAGACCCAGTACTTC | CASSQTNQETQYF | . | TRBJ2-5 | TRBV9 | .
TGTGCCAGCAGCCTTGGACTAGCGGGCAGCACAGATACGCAGTATTTT | CASSLGLAGSTDTQYF | few | TRBJ2-3 | TRBV7-9 | TRBD2
TGTGCCAGCAGCCTTGGACAGACGGGCACTGAAGCTTTCTTT | CASSLGQTGTEAFF | . | TRBJ1-1 | TRBV7-8 | .
TGTGCCAGCGACCCTATATTTGGACAGATTGAAGCTTTCTTT | CASDPIFGQIEAFF | few | TRBJ1-1 | TRBV6-1 | .
TGTGCCAGCAGCGTAGGGACCGGGACTAGGTATACCGGGGCCAACGTCCTGACTTTC | CASSVGTGTRYTGANVLTF | few | TRBJ2-6 | TRBV9 | TRBD2
TGTGCCAGCAGTTACTCCGGGACTAGCGGAAAAGAGACCCAGTACTTC | CASSYSGTSGKETQYF | . | TRBJ2-5 | TRBV6-5 | TRBD2
TGTGCCATCAGTCCAAACCAGGGGGCCACCTACAATGAGCAGTTCTTC | CAISPNQGATYNEQFF | . | TRBJ2-1 | TRBV10-3 | TRBD1
TGTGCCAGCGGGACAGTCGGGGATAATGAAAAACTGTTTTTT | CASGTVGDNEKLFF | few | TRBJ1-4 | TRBV7-9 | TRBD1
TGTGCCACCTCGCGTGGGGGGGACAGGGACTACGAGCAGTACTTC | CATSRGGDRDYEQYF | few | TRBJ2-7 | TRBV6-6 | TRBD1
TGTGCCACCAGCAGACAACAGGGCACTGAAGCTTTCTTT | CATSRQQGTEAFF | . | TRBJ1-1 | TRBV15 | .